This T cell receptor (beta chain) was sequenced for a study of technical replicates of blood from several donors. In germline, CDR1 is MGHRA, CDR2 YSYEKL. The CDR3 contains 17 residues. The ends were cut back, 1 base at V and 2 bases at J, with 17 bases in the middle. Sequenced by immunoSEQ multiplex PCR; TCRdb stores in-frame clones only, minus some. The sample carries 70,000 to 90,000 clones, approximately 94% recorded once. The sample was T cells isolated from PBMCs. V usage is TRBV4-1 and J usage is TRBJ1-2, with D possibly being TRBD1 (6 bases). The TCR comes from a human donor in good health. CDR3 in DNA: TGCGCCAGCAGCCAAGTAGCCAGGGGTCGGGCGAACTATGGCTACACCTTC. Residues: CASSQVARGRANYGYTF.